A selection of T cell receptor beta chains follows, all from one sample in a study of T cells in Graves' hyperthyroidism and ophthalmopathy. TCRdb redid the calling of the multiplex PCR reads with MiXCR, one entry per CDR3 protein. The sample includes about 210,000 distinct CDR3 sequences, roughly a sixth of them seen just once. The sequenced sample was blood. These receptors were taken from a man aged 50 to 59 with Graves' hyperthyroidism. Both conserved end residues are part of each CDR3. The D gene is left open where the match is weak. A clone size is listed for some rows: how often the clone was seen (once, few, many), or a class if it is expanded.

v_call: TRBV29-1; d_call: TRBD2; clone_size: many; j_call: TRBJ2-7; cdr3_aa: CSVDGTSGRAPDEQYF; cdr3_nt: TGCAGCGTTGACGGGACTAGCGGGAGGGCTCCGGACGAGCAGTACTTC
v_call: TRBV5-1; d_call: TRBD1; clone_size: many; j_call: TRBJ2-3; cdr3_aa: CASSLTGADTQYF; cdr3_nt: TGCGCCAGCAGCTTGACAGGGGCAGATACGCAGTATTTT
v_call: TRBV10-1; d_call: TRBD1; clone_size: -; j_call: TRBJ2-1; cdr3_aa: CASRGTGIPQQFF; cdr3_nt: TGCGCCAGCAGAGGGACAGGGATCCCCCAGCAGTTCTTC
v_call: TRBV12-3/TRBV12-4; d_call: TRBD1; clone_size: many; j_call: TRBJ1-5; cdr3_aa: CASSRQGVRNQPQHF; cdr3_nt: TGTGCCAGCAGTCGACAGGGGGTACGTAATCAGCCCCAGCATTTT
v_call: TRBV11-2; d_call: -; clone_size: -; j_call: TRBJ2-1; cdr3_aa: CASSLVRTEPTNEQFF; cdr3_nt: TGTGCCAGCAGCTTAGTCCGGACAGAACCTACCAATGAGCAGTTCTTC
v_call: TRBV28; d_call: -; clone_size: many; j_call: TRBJ2-1; cdr3_aa: CASSAPGAGGNNEQFF; cdr3_nt: TGTGCCAGCAGTGCCCCCGGGGCAGGGGGGAATAATGAGCAGTTCTTC
v_call: TRBV7-9; d_call: TRBD2; clone_size: -; j_call: TRBJ2-4; cdr3_aa: CASSVPPRLAGTKNIQYF; cdr3_nt: TGTGCCAGCAGCGTGCCCCCTCGACTAGCGGGCACCAAAAACATTCAGTACTTC
v_call: TRBV3-1; d_call: -; clone_size: many; j_call: TRBJ2-7; cdr3_aa: CASSQDGKGVIEQYF; cdr3_nt: TGTGCCAGCAGCCAAGATGGGAAGGGGGTGATCGAGCAGTACTTC
v_call: TRBV19; d_call: TRBD1; clone_size: -; j_call: TRBJ2-4; cdr3_aa: CASSISGTGGIQYF; cdr3_nt: TGTGCCAGTAGTATCTCCGGGACAGGGGGCATTCAGTACTTC
v_call: TRBV20-1; d_call: -; clone_size: few; j_call: TRBJ2-1; cdr3_aa: CSASQGEQFF; cdr3_nt: TGCAGTGCTAGTCAAGGGGAGCAGTTCTTC